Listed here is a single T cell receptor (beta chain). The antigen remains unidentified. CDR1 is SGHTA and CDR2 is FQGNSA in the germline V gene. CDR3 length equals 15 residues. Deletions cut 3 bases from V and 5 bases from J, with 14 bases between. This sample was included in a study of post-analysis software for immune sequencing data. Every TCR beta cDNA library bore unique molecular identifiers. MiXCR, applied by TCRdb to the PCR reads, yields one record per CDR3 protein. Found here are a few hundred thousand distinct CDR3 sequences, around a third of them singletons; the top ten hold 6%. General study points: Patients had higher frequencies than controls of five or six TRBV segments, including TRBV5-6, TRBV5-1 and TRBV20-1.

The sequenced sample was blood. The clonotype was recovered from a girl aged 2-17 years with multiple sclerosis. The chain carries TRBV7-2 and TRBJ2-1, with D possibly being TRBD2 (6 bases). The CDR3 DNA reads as TGTGCCAGCAGCTTGCAGGGAGGCCCGGACAATGAGCAGTTCTTC. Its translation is CASSLQGGPDNEQFF. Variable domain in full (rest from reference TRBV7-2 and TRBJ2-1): GAGVSQSPSNKVTEKGKDVELRCDPISGHTALYWYRQSLGQGLEFLIYFQGNSAPDKSGLPSDRFSAERTGGSVSTLTIQRTQQEDSAVYLCASSLQGGPDNEQFFGPGTRLTVL.